The clone carrying this T cell receptor beta chain was seen a handful of times. A second PCR of 7 to 11 cycles used a sample-barcoded 5' primer and a J-beta primer mix. Unique molecular identifiers of 12 random nucleotides labeled each cDNA. MiXCR was run by TCRdb on the 5' RACE reads, yielding one entry per CDR3 protein. The sample shows roughly 1,500,000 distinct CDR3 sequences, 42% of them seen only once. The V gene's germline CDR1 is SGHDN and CDR2 FVKESK. V was cut by 3 bases and J by 5 bases, with 10 bases left in between. This CDR3 is 13 amino acids long. This specimen belongs to a study of blood T cells in healthy people across ages.

The specimen sequenced was blood. The rearrangement uses TRBV14 and TRBJ1-2; perhaps TRBD1 as D (6 bases). This receptor was obtained from a woman between 18 and 29 years old in good health. CDR3 DNA sequence: TGTGCCAGCAGCCAGCAGGGGATGTATGGCTACACCTTC. It encodes CASSQQGMYGYTF.